This T cell receptor beta chain was sequenced during a study of T cell changes during pregnancy in multiple sclerosis. Only in-frame clones appear in the TCRdb table, and some are missing; sequencing was by immunoSEQ multiplex PCR. Among around 48,000 clones listed, approximately 88% were seen once. From germline, CDR1 is SGHTA and CDR2 FQGNSA. CDR3 length: 17 amino acids. Trimming took 2 bases from V and 4 from J, leaving 20 bases between them. Sequencing was performed on CD4+ T cells from peripheral blood mononuclear cells, taken in the second trimester of pregnancy. This clonotype originated in a female donor with multiple sclerosis, enrolled in a pregnancy study. The chain combines TRBV7-2 with TRBJ2-5; tentatively, D is TRBD2 (5 bases). The CDR3 protein is CASSLMAVSLAGETQYF. The CDR3 nucleotides read TGTGCCAGCAGCTTAATGGCGGTTTCGTTGGCGGGAGAGACCCAGTACTTC.